The entry that follows covers one TCR beta chain sequence. What it binds is not known. Sequenced by immunoSEQ multiplex PCR; TCRdb stores in-frame clones only, minus some. The table shows some 170,000 clones, with roughly nine tenths occurring only once. The data are from a study of T cell responses to AZD1222 COVID-19 vaccine. This CDR3 contains 13 residues. Germline CDR1 and CDR2: SEHNR and FQNEAQ (reference sequence). Trimming removed 5 bases from V and 2 bases from J, with 7 bases in between. Study results and limitations: The study identified only five or six AZD1222 recipients as seropositive at baseline. There were mostly white British donors and more females than males, and clonal diversity was possibly underestimated.

The receptor was derived from an adult in good health. The specimen comprised peripheral blood, sampled on day 0 of AZD1222 vaccination. The chain carries TRBV7-9 and TRBJ1-3; D unclear. CDR3 in amino acids: CASSRVAGNTIYF. The CDR3 DNA follows: TGTGCCAGCAGCCGAGTAGCTGGAAACACCATATATTTT.